This paragraph reports one T cell receptor beta chain. PCR involved 60 Vbeta and 13 Jbeta primers. Libraries were prepared by immunoSEQ multiplex PCR; TCRdb keeps only in-frame clonotypes and omits some of them. The sample lists 210,000 or so clones; 77% were seen once. This entry is derived from a study of cytomegalovirus exposure and HLA in healthy donors. Germline V gives CDR1 SGHRS, CDR2 YFSETQ. V was shortened by 1 base and J by 1 base, with 14 bases between the two germline ends. CDR3 length: 16 residues. The chain combines TRBV5-1 with TRBJ1-1; D remains ambiguous. The receptor comes from a woman aged 55-69 years in good health and CMV-seropositive. The sample was PBMCs. CDR3 coding DNA: TGCGCCAGCAGCTTGTCAGACACCATCCCGAACACTGAAGCTTTCTTT. Encoded protein: CASSLSDTIPNTEAFF.